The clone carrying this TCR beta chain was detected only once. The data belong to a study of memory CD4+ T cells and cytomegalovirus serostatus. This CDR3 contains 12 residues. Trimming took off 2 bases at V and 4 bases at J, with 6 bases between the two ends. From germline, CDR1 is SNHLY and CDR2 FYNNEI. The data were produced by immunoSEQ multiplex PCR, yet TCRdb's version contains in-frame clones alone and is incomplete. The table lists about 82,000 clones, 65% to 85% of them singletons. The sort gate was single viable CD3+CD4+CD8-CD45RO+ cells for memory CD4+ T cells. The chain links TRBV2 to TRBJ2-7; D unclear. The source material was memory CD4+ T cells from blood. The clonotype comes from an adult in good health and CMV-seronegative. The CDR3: CASSELGYEQYF. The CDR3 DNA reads TGTGCCAGCAGTGAATTGGGTTACGAGCAGTACTTC.